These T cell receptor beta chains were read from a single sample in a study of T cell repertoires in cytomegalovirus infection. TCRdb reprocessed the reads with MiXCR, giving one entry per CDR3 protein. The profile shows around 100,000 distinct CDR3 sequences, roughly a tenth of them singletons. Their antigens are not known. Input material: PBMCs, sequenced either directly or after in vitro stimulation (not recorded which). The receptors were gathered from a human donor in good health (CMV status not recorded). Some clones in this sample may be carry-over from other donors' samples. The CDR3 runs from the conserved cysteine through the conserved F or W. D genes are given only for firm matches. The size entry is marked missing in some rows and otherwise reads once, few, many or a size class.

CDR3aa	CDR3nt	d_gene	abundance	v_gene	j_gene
CASSEVPDSNQPQHF	TGTGCCAGCAGTGAGGTCCCCGATAGCAATCAGCCCCAGCATTTT	.	many	TRBV2	TRBJ1-5
CASSLVNEMWSPEAFF	TGTGCCAGCAGCTTGGTGAACGAGATGTGGAGTCCGGAGGCTTTCTTT	.	many	TRBV7-9	TRBJ1-1
CASSYTGTRGYNEQFF	TGTGCCAGCAGCTACACCGGGACTAGGGGGTACAATGAGCAGTTCTTC	TRBD2	many	TRBV7-8	TRBJ2-1
CASSYRGRENTGELFF	TGTGCCAGTAGTTACCGTGGACGCGAGAACACCGGGGAGCTGTTTTTT	.	.	TRBV19	TRBJ2-2
CASSLWSGYNSPLHF	TGTGCCAGCAGCTTGTGGTCCGGCTATAATTCACCCCTCCACTTT	.	many	TRBV5-6	TRBJ1-6
CASSPPGGRAYNEQFF	TGTGCCAGCAGTCCCCCAGGTGGAAGAGCCTACAATGAGCAGTTCTTC	.	many	TRBV28	TRBJ2-1
CASSARPGDPGELFF	TGTGCCAGCAGCGCCCGACCGGGAGACCCCGGGGAGCTGTTTTTT	.	many	TRBV7-2	TRBJ2-2
CASSQFTGGWVNEQFF	TGTGCCAGCAGCCAATTTACGGGAGGGTGGGTGAATGAGCAGTTCTTC	TRBD2	.	TRBV3-1	TRBJ2-1
CSARGSNQPQHF	TGCAGTGCTAGGGGGAGCAATCAGCCCCAGCATTTT	.	.	TRBV20-1	TRBJ1-5
CAINEGGEANYGYTF	TGTGCCATCAACGAGGGCGGCGAAGCTAACTATGGCTACACCTTC	.	few	TRBV10-3	TRBJ1-2
CSASSGLLVNTGELFF	TGCAGTGCTAGTTCGGGTTTACTAGTCAACACCGGGGAGCTGTTTTTT	.	many	TRBV20-1	TRBJ2-2
CASSTRQGANEQYF	TGTGCCAGTAGTACCAGACAGGGGGCGAACGAGCAGTACTTC	TRBD1	.	TRBV19	TRBJ2-7
CASSLGQGKGETQYF	TGTGCCAGCAGCTTGGGACAGGGAAAGGGGGAGACCCAGTACTTC	TRBD1	many	TRBV7-2	TRBJ2-5
CASKSGVPTDTQYF	TGCGCCAGCAAAAGCGGAGTCCCCACAGATACGCAGTATTTT	.	.	TRBV5-1	TRBJ2-3
CASSPRGLVNTEAFF	TGTGCCAGCAGCCCTAGGGGGCTCGTGAACACTGAAGCTTTCTTT	TRBD1	many	TRBV7-2	TRBJ1-1
CASSLVFSSAYEQYF	TGTGCCAGCAGCTTAGTATTTAGCAGTGCCTACGAGCAGTACTTC	.	many	TRBV7-2	TRBJ2-7
CASGTGVAGELFF	TGTGCCAGCGGCACAGGGGTTGCCGGGGAGCTGTTTTTT	TRBD1	few	TRBV6-2/TRBV6-3	TRBJ2-2
CATSDLPQLAGARTYNEQFF	TGTGCCACCAGTGATTTGCCGCAGCTAGCGGGAGCCCGAACCTACAATGAGCAGTTCTTC	TRBD2	few	TRBV24-1	TRBJ2-1
CASTELGNSPLHF	TGTGCCAGCACTGAACTGGGAAATTCACCCCTCCACTTT	.	many	TRBV12-3/TRBV12-4	TRBJ1-6
CASSLAGLADYEQYF	TGTGCCAGCAGCTTAGCAGGGCTAGCGGACTACGAGCAGTACTTC	TRBD2	few	TRBV7-2	TRBJ2-7
CASRRQSNYGYTF	TGTGCCAGTAGAAGACAGAGTAACTATGGCTACACCTTC	.	many	TRBV19	TRBJ1-2
CASSYSDLQPSYNEQFF	TGTGCCAGCAGTTACTCAGATCTCCAGCCATCCTACAATGAGCAGTTCTTC	.	many	TRBV6-6	TRBJ2-1
CASSQDSQSSYEQYF	TGTGCCAGCAGCCAAGATAGCCAGAGCTCCTACGAGCAGTACTTC	.	many	TRBV4-2	TRBJ2-7
CASSPGPQGRNGYTF	TGTGCCAGCAGTCCAGGCCCTCAGGGTAGAAATGGCTACACCTTC	.	.	TRBV27	TRBJ1-2
CASSPRTGSPMNTEAFF	TGTGCCAGCAGCCCCCGGACAGGGAGTCCAATGAACACTGAAGCTTTCTTT	TRBD1	.	TRBV7-8	TRBJ1-1
CASSLQGEETQYF	TGTGCCAGCAGCCTGCAGGGGGAAGAGACCCAGTACTTC	TRBD1	many	TRBV11-3	TRBJ2-5
CASSPLGSEAFF	TGTGCCAGCAGCCCTCTCGGGTCTGAAGCTTTCTTT	.	.	TRBV7-8	TRBJ1-1
CAIKAGGEWNTEAFF	TGTGCCATCAAGGCAGGGGGTGAGTGGAACACTGAAGCTTTCTTT	TRBD1	many	TRBV10-3	TRBJ1-1
CSAREGSIETQYF	TGCAGTGCTAGAGAAGGGTCTATAGAGACCCAGTACTTC	.	few	TRBV20-1	TRBJ2-5
CASSQLNTEAFF	TGTGCCAGCTCCCAGCTGAACACTGAAGCTTTCTTT	.	many	TRBV12-3/TRBV12-4	TRBJ1-1
CASRRRGARSYNEQFF	TGTGCCAGCAGGCGGCGGGGGGCTCGCTCCTACAATGAGCAGTTCTTC	TRBD2	many	TRBV28	TRBJ2-1
CASSPLTGGAGQAEAFF	TGTGCCAGCAGTCCCTTGACAGGGGGCGCGGGTCAGGCTGAAGCTTTCTTT	TRBD1	.	TRBV28	TRBJ1-1
CASSLVVLMASGPYEQYF	TGTGCCAGCAGCTTAGTGGTGCTTATGGCTAGCGGGCCCTACGAGCAGTACTTC	TRBD2	many	TRBV7-2	TRBJ2-7
CASRPGTNTGELFF	TGTGCCAGCAGGCCCGGGACCAACACCGGGGAGCTGTTTTTT	.	.	TRBV2	TRBJ2-2
CASSLNMRGEQFF	TGTGCCAGCAGCTTAAACATGCGCGGCGAGCAGTTCTTC	.	many	TRBV7-2	TRBJ2-1
CASSQKDRFPNTGELFF	TGCGCCAGCAGCCAGAAAGACAGGTTCCCGAACACCGGGGAGCTGTTTTTT	.	many	TRBV4-1	TRBJ2-2
CASRSRGRNYGYTF	TGTGCCAGCAGGTCCCGGGGCAGAAACTATGGCTACACCTTC	.	few	TRBV2	TRBJ1-2
CSAPLAESTDTQYF	TGCAGTGCCCCTCTAGCGGAGAGCACAGATACGCAGTATTTT	TRBD2	.	TRBV20-1	TRBJ2-3
CASTPVGNTEAFF	TGTGCCAGCACCCCAGTAGGCAACACTGAAGCTTTCTTT	.	many	TRBV4-2	TRBJ1-1
CASSTIGTGFIQYF	TGTGCCAGCAGTACAATAGGGACTGGGTTTATTCAGTACTTC	.	.	TRBV28	TRBJ2-4
CASSTQYNEQFF	TGTGCCAGTAGTACGCAGTACAATGAGCAGTTCTTC	.	few	TRBV19	TRBJ2-1
CAISESRTSGGTDTQYF	TGTGCCATCAGTGAGTCCCGGACTAGCGGAGGCACAGATACGCAGTATTTT	TRBD2	few	TRBV10-3	TRBJ2-3
CASSLEPGQLYGYTF	TGTGCCAGCAGCCTTGAACCGGGACAACTCTATGGCTACACCTTC	.	few	TRBV5-5	TRBJ1-2
CASSESRSTDTQYF	TGTGCCAGCAGTGAATCGCGGAGCACAGATACGCAGTATTTT	.	many	TRBV6-1	TRBJ2-3
CASKGSLRETQYF	TGTGCCAGCAAAGGCTCCCTTAGAGAGACCCAGTACTTC	.	many	TRBV6-2/TRBV6-3	TRBJ2-5
CASSLGYSNQPQHF	TGCGCCAGCAGCTTGGGATATAGCAATCAGCCCCAGCATTTT	.	many	TRBV5-1	TRBJ1-5
CASSLPRAGYTDTQYF	TGTGCCAGCAGTTTACCGAGGGCCGGGTACACAGATACGCAGTATTTT	.	.	TRBV28	TRBJ2-3
CASSQTADGGNSNQPQHF	TGTGCCAGCAGCCAGACGGCGGACGGCGGTAATAGCAATCAGCCCCAGCATTTT	.	many	TRBV7-9	TRBJ1-5
CASSLATKNTEAFF	TGTGCCAGCAGCTTAGCCACCAAGAACACTGAAGCTTTCTTT	.	many	TRBV11-2	TRBJ1-1
CATQTGLGGTEAFF	TGTGCCACACAGACAGGGTTGGGGGGCACTGAAGCTTTCTTT	TRBD1	few	TRBV7-9	TRBJ1-1
CASSFSHPTVGELFF	TGTGCCAGCAGTTTTTCCCACCCTACCGTCGGGGAGCTGTTTTTT	.	.	TRBV27	TRBJ2-2
CASSQNRGPQPQHF	TGCGCCAGCAGCCAGAACAGGGGCCCCCAGCCCCAGCATTTT	TRBD1	few	TRBV4-3	TRBJ1-5
CASSLRRGIPAGDTQYF	TGTGCCAGCAGCTTGCGTCGCGGGATCCCGGCCGGCGATACGCAGTATTTT	.	many	TRBV11-2	TRBJ2-3
CASRRVPGQGSASTDTQYF	TGTGCCAGCAGGAGGGTCCCGGGACAGGGGTCCGCGAGCACAGATACGCAGTATTTT	TRBD1	many	TRBV25-1	TRBJ2-3
CASSPPPAQHF	TGTGCCAGTAGTCCTCCCCCGGCCCAGCATTTT	.	many	TRBV19	TRBJ1-5
CASSPGSPWDTQYF	TGTGCCAGCAGCCCCGGGTCCCCCTGGGATACGCAGTATTTT	.	few	TRBV7-9	TRBJ2-3
CASSLLDGGTQYF	TGTGCCAGCAGCTTACTGGATGGGGGGACCCAGTACTTC	.	many	TRBV7-6	TRBJ2-5
CASSLGDIYNEQFF	TGTGCCAGCAGCTTGGGGGATATCTACAATGAGCAGTTCTTC	.	many	TRBV7-9	TRBJ2-1
CASRYGTGGAKPYGYTF	TGTGCCAGCAGATACGGAACAGGGGGCGCGAAGCCCTATGGCTACACCTTC	TRBD1	.	TRBV6-5	TRBJ1-2
CASSLVQGFEQYF	TGTGCCAGCAGCTTAGTTCAGGGATTCGAGCAGTACTTC	.	many	TRBV7-2	TRBJ2-7